This TCR beta chain was recovered during a study of blood T cell repertoires in COVID-19. The wider study: COVID-19 samples collected from the United States, Italy and Spain covered acute and convalescent phases. In each case, the material was cDNA or gDNA derived from T cells, B-cell-depleted T cells, or PBMCs.

Authors' analysis steps: It was from reference gene primer amplification that nucleated cell counts were estimated. The repertoire was sequenced with immunoSEQ multiplex PCR; TCRdb's copy has only in-frame clones and lacks some. V and J calls plus clone size are reproduced from that table; the DNA served to infer D and trimming. Counted here are under 200,000 clones, about nine tenths occurring once; the ten biggest clones make up more than 3%. The CDR3 length is 12 residues. Deletions cut 3 bases from V and 8 bases from J, with 13 bases between. The germline CDR1 and CDR2 sequences are SQVTM and ANQGSEA. This clone was detected only a few times.

The clonotype comes from a man aged 70-80 years with acute or convalescent COVID-19. Source material: peripheral blood. The J gene is TRBJ1-2, the V gene TRBV29-1; the D gene is possibly TRBD1 (5 bases). The CDR3 protein is CSVDPGTWGYTF. The CDR3 DNA is TGCAGCGTTGATCCCGGGACTTGGGGCTACACCTTC.